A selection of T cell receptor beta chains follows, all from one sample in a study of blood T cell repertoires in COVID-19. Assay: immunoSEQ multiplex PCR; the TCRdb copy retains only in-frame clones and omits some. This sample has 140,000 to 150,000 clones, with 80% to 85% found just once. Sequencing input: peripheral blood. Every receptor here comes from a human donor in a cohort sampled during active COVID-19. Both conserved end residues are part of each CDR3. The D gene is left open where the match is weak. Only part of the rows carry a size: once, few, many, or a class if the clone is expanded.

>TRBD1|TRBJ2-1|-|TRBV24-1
CATSDLTGQGRDEQFF
TGTGCCACCAGTGATTTGACGGGACAGGGTAGGGATGAGCAGTTCTTC
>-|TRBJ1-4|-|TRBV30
CAWRSASTNEKLFF
TGTGCCTGGAGGAGTGCCTCAACTAATGAAAAACTGTTTTTT
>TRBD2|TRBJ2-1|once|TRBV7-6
CASSVGTSKTHEQFF
TGTGCCAGCAGCGTCGGGACTAGCAAGACCCATGAGCAGTTCTTC
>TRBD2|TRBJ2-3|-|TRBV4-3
CASSQEEQPGLAAAITDTQYF
TGCGCCAGCAGCCAAGAGGAACAGCCGGGACTAGCGGCCGCTATCACAGATACGCAGTATTTT
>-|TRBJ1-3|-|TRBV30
CAWSSESGNTIYF
TGTGCCTGGAGCTCCGAGTCCGGAAACACCATATATTTT
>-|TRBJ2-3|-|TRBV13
CASSFLGAAPRDTQYF
TGTGCCAGCAGCTTCCTCGGAGCGGCGCCAAGGGATACGCAGTATTTT
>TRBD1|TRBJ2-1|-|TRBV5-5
CASSFFPGGNEQFF
TGTGCCAGCAGCTTCTTTCCAGGGGGCAATGAGCAGTTCTTC
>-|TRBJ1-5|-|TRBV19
CASSPIDTHNQPQHF
TGTGCCAGTAGCCCAATCGACACGCACAATCAGCCCCAGCATTTT
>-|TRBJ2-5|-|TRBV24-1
CATGLQETQYF
TGTGCGACAGGACTCCAAGAGACCCAGTACTTC
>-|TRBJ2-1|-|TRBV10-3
CAISESVANNEQFF
TGTGCCATCAGTGAGTCGGTGGCCAACAATGAGCAGTTCTTC
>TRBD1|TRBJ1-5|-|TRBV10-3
CAISDLQGVQPQHF
TGTGCCATCAGTGATTTACAGGGGGTCCAGCCCCAGCATTTT
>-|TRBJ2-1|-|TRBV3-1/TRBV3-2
CASSPGHYNEQFF
TGTGCCAGCAGCCCCGGACACTACAATGAGCAGTTCTTC
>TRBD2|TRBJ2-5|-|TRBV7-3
CASSLGARTSQETQYF
TGTGCCAGCAGCTTAGGGGCCCGGACTAGCCAAGAGACCCAGTACTTC
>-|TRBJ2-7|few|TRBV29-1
CSAEGGGYEQYF
TGCAGCGCGGAGGGAGGGGGGTACGAGCAGTACTTC
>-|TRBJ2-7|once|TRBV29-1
CSVEGQNYEQYF
TGCAGCGTTGAAGGGCAGAACTACGAGCAGTACTTC
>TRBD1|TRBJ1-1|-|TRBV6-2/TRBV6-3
CASSRQGTEAFF
TGTGCCAGCAGCCGACAGGGCACTGAAGCTTTCTTT
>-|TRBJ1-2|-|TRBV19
CASRVRANYGYTF
TGTGCCAGTCGGGTGAGAGCTAACTATGGCTACACCTTC
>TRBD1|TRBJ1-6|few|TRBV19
CASSIQPGQGTPLHF
TGTGCCAGTAGTATACAGCCGGGACAGGGGACACCCCTCCACTTT
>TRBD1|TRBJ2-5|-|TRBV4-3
CASSQDVQGKTQYF
TGCGCCAGCAGCCAAGATGTACAGGGGAAGACCCAGTACTTC
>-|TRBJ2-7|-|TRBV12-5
CASGSTGRYEQYF
TGTGCTAGTGGTTCGACAGGACGCTACGAGCAGTACTTC
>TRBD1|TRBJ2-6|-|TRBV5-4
CASSNTGTGVKANVLTF
TGTGCCAGCAGCAATACCGGGACAGGGGTTAAGGCCAACGTCCTGACTTTC
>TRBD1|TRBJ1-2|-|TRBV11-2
CASSFPGQGVGYTF
TGTGCCAGCAGCTTCCCGGGACAGGGGGTTGGCTACACCTTC
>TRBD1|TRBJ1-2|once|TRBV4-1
CASSQDGGQGAFIEGYTF
TGCGCCAGCAGCCAAGATGGAGGACAGGGGGCCTTTATCGAGGGCTACACCTTC
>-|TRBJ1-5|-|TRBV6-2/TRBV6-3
CASSRQDQPQHF
TGTGCCAGCAGTAGACAGGATCAGCCCCAGCATTTT
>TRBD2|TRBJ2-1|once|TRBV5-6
CASSLGLAGANNEQFF
TGTGCCAGCAGTCTCGGACTAGCGGGGGCCAACAATGAGCAGTTCTTC
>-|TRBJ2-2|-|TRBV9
CASSVESSGELFF
TGTGCCAGCAGCGTAGAGTCGAGCGGGGAGCTGTTTTTT
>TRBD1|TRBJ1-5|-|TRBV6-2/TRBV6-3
CASSRQGGNQPQHF
TGTGCCAGCAGTAGACAGGGAGGAAATCAGCCCCAGCATTTT
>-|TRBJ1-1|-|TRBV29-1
CSAGQNTEAFF
TGCAGCGCTGGACAGAACACTGAAGCTTTCTTT
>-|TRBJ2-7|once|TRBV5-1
CASSPDSYEQYF
TGCGCCAGCAGCCCAGACAGCTACGAGCAGTACTTC
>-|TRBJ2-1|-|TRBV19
CASRGGGDNEQFF
TGTGCCAGTAGAGGGGGAGGGGACAATGAGCAGTTCTTC
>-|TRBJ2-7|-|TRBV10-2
CASSDGRSEQYF
TGCGCCAGCAGTGATGGGAGAAGCGAGCAGTACTTC
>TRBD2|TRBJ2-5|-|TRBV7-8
CASSSPGGGRSGETQYF
TGTGCCAGCAGCTCCCCGGGAGGAGGGAGGAGCGGGGAGACCCAGTACTTC
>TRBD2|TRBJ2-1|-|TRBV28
CASSPGTSGGDNEQFF
TGTGCCAGCAGTCCCGGGACTAGCGGGGGGGACAATGAGCAGTTCTTC
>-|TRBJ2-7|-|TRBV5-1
CASSSSTGSSYEQYF
TGCGCCAGCAGCTCCTCGACAGGCTCATCCTACGAGCAGTACTTC
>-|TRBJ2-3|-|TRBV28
CASSLLSPDTQYF
TGTGCCAGCAGTTTGCTTAGCCCAGATACGCAGTATTTT
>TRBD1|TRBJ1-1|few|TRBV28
CASSLGTEILEAFF
TGTGCCAGCAGCCTCGGGACAGAAATACTCGAAGCTTTCTTT